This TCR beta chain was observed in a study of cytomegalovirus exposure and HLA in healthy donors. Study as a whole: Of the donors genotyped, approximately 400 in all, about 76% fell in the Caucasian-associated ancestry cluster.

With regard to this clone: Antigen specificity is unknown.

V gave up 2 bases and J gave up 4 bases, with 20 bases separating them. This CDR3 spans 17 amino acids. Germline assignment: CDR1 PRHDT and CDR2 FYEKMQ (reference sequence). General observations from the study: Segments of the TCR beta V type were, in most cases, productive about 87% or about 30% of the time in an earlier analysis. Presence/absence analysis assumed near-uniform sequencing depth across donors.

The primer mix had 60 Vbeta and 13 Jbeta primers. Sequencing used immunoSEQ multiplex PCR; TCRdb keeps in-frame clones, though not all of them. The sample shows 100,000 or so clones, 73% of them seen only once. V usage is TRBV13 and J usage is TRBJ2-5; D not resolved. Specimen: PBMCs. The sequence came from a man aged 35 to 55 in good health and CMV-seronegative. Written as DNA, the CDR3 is TGTGCCAGCAGCTTACGGTCCTGGAACAGTGATGTAGAGACCCAGTACTTC. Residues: CASSLRSWNSDVETQYF.